These 23 T cell receptor beta chains were all obtained from the same sample, sequenced in a study of blood T cell repertoires in COVID-19 (dated by TCRdb to 2018 to 2020). The library was produced with the immunoSEQ multiplex PCR assay. TCRdb holds this immuneACCESS table with in-frame rearrangements only. Some clones are missing; in checked studies, unresolved V genes explain under half, and the rest has no known cause. The sample data list under 300,000 clones, and around 86% of these were observed just once. Clones ranked in the top ten supply around 12% of the sample. The sample comprised peripheral blood. The receptors shown here come from an elderly man with acute or convalescent COVID-19.

The V gene is TRBV6-5, the J gene TRBJ1-5; TRBD1 aligns across 7 bases. V dropped 6 bases and J dropped 2; count of bases not matched to a gene: 4. From germline, CDR1 is MNHEY and CDR2 SVGAGI. CDR3 length equals 14 residues. Here the CDR3 reads CASSPGTGNQPQHF. CDR3 DNA sequence: TGTGCCAGCAGCCCCGGGACAGGCAATCAGCCCCAGCATTTT.

V usage is TRBV5-4 and J usage is TRBJ1-3; D is uncertain. There are 15 residues in the CDR3. V was clipped by 0 bases and J by 0 bases, with 7 bases between them. Looked up from germline, CDR1 is SGHNT and CDR2 is YYREEE (reference sequence). CDR3 DNA: TGTGCCAGCAGCTTGGACTTACGCTCTGGAAACACCATATATTTT. Translated: CASSLDLRSGNTIYF.

CDR3 region: CASSFQGQGVSEQYF. The CDR3 nucleotides read TGTGCCAGCAGCTTCCAGGGACAGGGGGTAAGCGAGCAGTACTTC. The V and J genes are TRBV5-6 and TRBJ2-7, with 11 bases fitting TRBD1. The CDR3 has 15 residues. CDR1 and CDR2 (germline): SGHDT, YYEEEE. V shed 2 bases, J shed 6 bases, and the junction held 7 bases outside the gene matches.

V and J are TRBV9 and TRBJ1-1, with D tentatively TRBD1 (5 bases). The germline V gene has CDR1 SGDLS and CDR2 YYNGEE. CDR3 size: 17 residues. The V end lost 4 bases, the J end lost 4 bases, and 23 bases lay between the germline ends. The CDR3 DNA reads TGTGCCAGCAGCTTGACAGCGCAAGACCCATCTGGCACTGAAGCTTTCTTT. Its protein product is CASSLTAQDPSGTEAFF. The variable domain in full, with the rest retrieved from reference TRBV9 and TRBJ1-1, is DSGVTQTPKHLITATGQRVTLRCSPRSGDLSVYWYQQSLDQGLQFLIQYYNGEERAKGNILERFSAQQFPDLHSELNLSSLELGDSALYFCASSLTAQDPSGTEAFFGQGTRLTVV.

This clone was counted once. The CDR3 is CASSRDRDYEQYF. The CDR3 DNA follows: TGTGCCAGCAGCCGGGACAGGGACTACGAGCAGTACTTC. The chain links TRBV5-4 to TRBJ2-7, with 9 nucleotides matching TRBD1. The ends lost 4 bases at V and 3 bases at J; junction bases unmatched: 2. The CDR3 runs to 13 residues. Germline V gene sequence: CDR1 SGHNT, CDR2 YYREEE (reference sequence).

The chain recombines TRBV15 with TRBJ2-5; TRBD1 is a possible D gene (6 bases). Germline loops: CDR1 LNHNV, CDR2 YYDKDF (reference sequence). The V end lost 2 bases, the J end lost 5 bases, and 15 bases lay between the germline ends. The CDR3 contains 15 residues. The CDR3 DNA reads TGTGCCACCAGCAGATCCGGGACATATGAGGAGACCCAGTACTTC. Its protein product is CATSRSGTYEETQYF.

The chain links TRBV4-1 to TRBJ2-1; the match to TRBD2 covers 10 bases. The V segment lost 4 bases and the J segment 6 bases; nucleotides outside the gene matches: 9. CDR3 length equals 16 residues. Germline V gene data show CDR1 as MGHRA and CDR2 as YSYEKL. Here the CDR3 reads CASSPGASGSFNEQFF. CDR3 DNA: TGCGCCAGCAGCCCAGGGGCTAGCGGGAGCTTCAATGAGCAGTTCTTC.

The chain combines TRBV19 with TRBJ1-1; D gene unclear. The CDR3 consists of 13 residues. V was shortened by 4 bases and J by 2 bases, with 8 bases between the two germline ends. Germline CDR1 reads LNHDA; CDR2 reads SQIVND (reference sequence). CDR3 coding DNA: TGTGCCAGTAGTAGGGCCGTAAACACTGAAGCTTTCTTT. It specifies CASSRAVNTEAFF.

The gene calls are TRBV7-2 and TRBJ1-5; no clear D. This CDR3 is 13 amino acids long. V lost 5 bases to trimming and J lost 7 bases, with 12 bases between them. The germline gives CDR1 SGHTA, CDR2 FQGNSA. The CDR3 nucleotides read TGTGCCAGCAGCCCCCCGGGGAGGCAGCCCCAGCATTTT. Translating it yields CASSPPGRQPQHF.

This clone was detected only a few times. V gene TRBV29-1 combines with J gene TRBJ1-5; unclear D gene. The CDR3 is made up of 9 amino acids. CDR1 and CDR2 from the germline V gene are SQVTM and ANQGSEA. Trimming took off 8 bases at V and 4 bases at J, with 3 bases between the two ends. CDR3 amino acids: CSQNQPQHF. In DNA, the CDR3 is TGCAGCCAAAATCAGCCCCAGCATTTT.

This clone was found a few times. The CDR3 loop is CASSIAWGGSSSYEQYF. The CDR3, as DNA: TGTGCCAGTAGTATAGCGTGGGGGGGCAGCAGCTCCTACGAGCAGTACTTC. J is TRBJ2-7 and V is TRBV19, with D tentatively TRBD2 (7 bases). V dropped 1 base and J dropped 0 bases, with 16 bases sitting between them. This CDR3 is 17 amino acids long. The germline V gene encodes CDR1 LNHDA and CDR2 SQIVND (reference sequence).

This clone was seen a handful of times. The chain joins TRBV18 to TRBJ2-3, with a weak D call TRBD1 (6 bases). The CDR3 contains 14 residues. Germline loops: CDR1 KGHSH, CDR2 LQKENI. Trimming removed 3 bases at V and 2 bases at J, with 9 bases between. The CDR3 DNA sequence: TGTGCCAGCTCACCGGGGACACACACAGATACGCAGTATTTT. Translated, it gives CASSPGTHTDTQYF.

This chain uses TRBV19 with TRBJ1-5, with 7 nucleotides matching TRBD1. The CDR3 has 18 residues. Unmatched junction bases numbered 22, after V lost 10 bases and J lost 4 bases. The germline gives CDR1 LNHDA, CDR2 SQIVND (reference sequence). CDR3 sequence (DNA): TGTGCCACATCCTGGACAGGAGCGATTGGAGGGGGTAATCAGCCCCAGCATTTT. Its translation: CATSWTGAIGGGNQPQHF.

The rearrangement links TRBV4-1 to TRBJ2-5, with 12 bases fitting TRBD2. Germline CDR1 MGHRA, CDR2 YSYEKL. CDR3 length: 18 amino acids. With V trimmed by 0 bases and J by 5 bases, 10 bases remained unmatched. Here the CDR3 DNA reads TGCGCCAGCAGCCAAGATCGCGCTAGCGGGGGGGCAGGCGAGACCCAGTACTTC. Encoded protein: CASSQDRASGGAGETQYF.

This clone has a handful of counts. CDR3 bases: TGTGCCAGCAGTTACACCACCAGGGCCGCTGAAGCTTTCTTT. Protein: CASSYTTRAAEAFF. The chain has TRBV6-5 and TRBJ1-1; D is possibly TRBD1 (5 bases). Germline V gives CDR1 MNHEY, CDR2 SVGAGI. The CDR3 contains 14 residues. Trimming took off 2 bases at V and 6 bases at J, with 13 bases between the two ends.

CDR3 region: CASSLGLDEQFF. The CDR3 region has the DNA TGTGCCAGCAGTTTGGGCTTGGATGAGCAGTTCTTC. The gene calls are TRBV12-3 or TRBV12-4 and TRBJ2-1, with D hard to call. The V gene lost 3 bases and the J gene lost 8 bases, with 8 bases spanning the gap. This CDR3 region has 12 residues.

The DNA for the CDR3 is TGCAGTGCTAGTCAGACGGGGAATCAGCCCCAGCATTTT. Protein product: CSASQTGNQPQHF. The rearrangement links TRBV20-1 to TRBJ1-5; D remains ambiguous. Germline V lookup: CDR1 DFQATT, CDR2 SNEGSKA (reference sequence). The V end was cut by 3 bases, the J end by 4 bases, with 10 bases between. The CDR3 is made up of 13 amino acids.

This sequence joins TRBV24-1 and TRBJ2-1; D unresolved. V was clipped by 6 bases and J by 8 bases, with 4 bases between them. Per germline, CDR1 KGHDR and CDR2 SFDVKD. The CDR3 extends over 10 amino acids. DNA of the CDR3: TGTGCCACCAGTCGGTATGAGCAGTTCTTC. Its translation is CATSRYEQFF.

The J gene is TRBJ2-5, the V gene TRBV5-4; D not resolved. V lost 0 bases and J 5 bases, leaving 8 bases between the germline ends. The CDR3 has 13 amino acids. Germline-derived CDR1 and CDR2 are SGHNT and YYREEE (reference sequence). The DNA of the CDR3 is TGTGCCAGCAGCTTGGCCTCCAGGGAGACCCAGTACTTC. Residues: CASSLASRETQYF.

V and J are TRBV27 and TRBJ1-5; 9 positions match TRBD1. V lost 3 bases to trimming and J lost 4 bases; unmatched junction nucleotides: 4. There are 15 residues in the CDR3. Germline V CDR1 and CDR2: MNHEY, SMNVEV (reference sequence). CDR3 protein: CASSLTGGTNQPQHF. For the CDR3, the DNA is TGTGCCAGCAGTTTGACAGGGGGGACGAATCAGCCCCAGCATTTT.

Of note for this clone: Other DNA sequences of this sample code for an identical CDR3. This chain connects TRBV11-3 to TRBJ2-3; D not certain. Germline assignment: CDR1 SGHNT and CDR2 YENEEA. The CDR3 is 12 amino acids. Trimming stripped 5 bases from V and 1 base from J, with 4 bases between. The CDR3 here is CASSPGTDTQYF. DNA for the CDR3: TGTGCCAGCAGCCCGGGCACAGATACGCAGTATTTT.

The rearrangement joins TRBV11-2 to TRBJ2-7; no firm D call. V lost 0 bases, J lost 0 bases, and 6 bases lay in between. Germline V gene lookup returns CDR1 SGHAT and CDR2 FQNNGV. The CDR3 runs 14 residues. CDR3 residues: CASSLERLSYEQYF. As DNA, the CDR3 is TGTGCCAGCAGCTTAGAGAGACTCTCCTACGAGCAGTACTTC.

This clone occurred a few times. This chain links TRBV2 with TRBJ1-1; TRBD1 agrees at 8 bases. The germline gives CDR1 SNHLY, CDR2 FYNNEI. The CDR3 is made up of 15 amino acids. The trim removed 5 bases at V and 4 bases at J, leaving 9 bases unmatched. The CDR3 reads CASSNRQGSSTEAFF. Written as DNA, the CDR3 is TGTGCCAGCAGTAATCGACAGGGGAGCAGCACTGAAGCTTTCTTT.